This passage covers 21 T cell receptor beta chains from one sample sequenced in a study of Ad26.COV2.S vaccination and SARS-CoV-2 variants (dated by TCRdb to the early 2020s). The sample's treatment or condition label is to be understood as: over 15 received Ad26.COV2.S at low or high dose, single or two shots; roughly 5 received placebo; per-sample allocation not given. For vaccine and placebo recipients, the sequenced repertoires came from samples collected on day 63 after the first injection. Libraries were built with the immunoSEQ multiplex PCR assay. TCRdb limited this immuneACCESS table to in-frame rearrangements with V and J called. A share of clones is missing; checked studies link under half to unresolved V genes, and the rest is unexplained. This sample gives about 470,000 clones in total; about 90% of them show up just once. Of the sample, 4.3% is held by the ten largest clones. The sequences come from peripheral blood, collected in a trial of Ad26.COV2.S vaccine versus placebo. The receptors were sampled from a person between 18 and 65 years old who received the Ad26.COV2.S COVID-19 vaccine or a placebo.

This rearrangement joins TRBV5-1 to TRBJ2-2; D perhaps matches TRBD1 (6 bases). Germline V CDR1 and CDR2: SGHRS, YFSETQ. Trimming cost V 6 bases and J 1 base, with 13 bases left between them. The CDR3 is 15 amino acids. Here the CDR3 reads CASTRTGKNTGELFF. CDR3 bases: TGCGCCAGCACCAGAACAGGGAAGAACACCGGGGAGCTGTTTTTT.

The chain uses TRBV6-1 and TRBJ2-4, with D possibly TRBD2 on 6 matching bases. The germline gives CDR1 MNHNS, CDR2 SASEGT. Between the trimmed V and J ends, which lost 4 bases and 0 bases, there was a span of 22 bases. There are 19 residues in the CDR3. CDR3 nucleotides: TGTGCCAGCAGTGGTTCCGGACGCGGGGACCCGTTAGCCAAAAACATTCAGTACTTC. Translation: CASSGSGRGDPLAKNIQYF.

V usage is TRBV19 and J usage is TRBJ2-2; TRBD2 is a possible D gene (6 bases). Germline V gives CDR1 LNHDA, CDR2 SQIVND (reference sequence). V was shortened by 3 bases and J by 4 bases, with 15 bases between the two germline ends. This CDR3 is 16 amino acids long. The CDR3 DNA sequence: TGTGCCAGTAGTATGTATAGCGGCTCAGGCACCGGGGAGCTGTTTTTT. Encoded protein: CASSMYSGSGTGELFF.

The V gene is TRBV7-2, the J gene TRBJ2-7, with D unclear. The CDR3 sequence is 12 residues long. Germline CDR1 and CDR2: SGHTA and FQGNSA. The germline V and J ends were trimmed by 2 bases and 8 bases, with 10 bases remaining between them. CDR3 residues: CASSLTHEKQYF. The DNA of the CDR3 is TGTGCCAGCAGCTTAACGCACGAGAAGCAGTACTTC.

This clone was recorded once. The chain joins TRBV2 to TRBJ1-5; 12 bases fit TRBD1. The trim removed 5 bases at V and 6 bases at J, leaving 14 bases unmatched. Germline loops: CDR1 SNHLY, CDR2 FYNNEI. CDR3 length: 18 residues. The CDR3 here is CASSTPGTGGELGQPQHF. Here the CDR3 DNA reads TGTGCCAGCAGTACTCCCGGGACAGGGGGCGAGTTGGGTCAGCCCCAGCATTTT.

This rearrangement joins TRBV5-4 to TRBJ2-7; tentatively, D is TRBD1 or TRBD2 (5 bases each). The ends were cut back, 0 bases at V and 4 bases at J, with 14 bases in the middle. Germline CDR1 is SGHNT and CDR2 is YYREEE (reference sequence). The CDR3 is 15 residues long. CDR3 loop: CASSLAWRGEYEQYF. CDR3 coding DNA: TGTGCCAGCAGCTTGGCGTGGAGAGGGGAGTACGAGCAGTACTTC.

The chain recombines TRBV28 with TRBJ2-7; the D gene is possibly TRBD2 (6 bases). The CDR3 is 14 amino acids. Germline V gene sequence: CDR1 MDHEN, CDR2 SYDVKM. Trimming pared 5 bases from V and 3 bases from J, leaving 14 bases between. The CDR3 region has the DNA TGTGCCAGCAGTACGAGCCGGGGAGGCTACGAGCAGTACTTC. It yields the protein CASSTSRGGYEQYF. The full variable domain, with the rest looked up from reference TRBV28 and TRBJ2-7, is DVKVTQSSRYLVKRTGEKVFLECVQDMDHENMFWYRQDPGLGLRLIYFSYDVKMKEKGDIPEGYSVSREKKERFSLILESASTNQTSMYLCASSTSRGGYEQYFGPGTRLTVT.

The chain combines TRBV7-2 with TRBJ2-3; tentatively, D is TRBD1 (6 bases). Trimming cost V 7 bases and J 2 bases, with 10 bases left between them. CDR1 and CDR2 from the germline V gene are SGHTA and FQGNSA. CDR3 size: 13 residues. CDR3 nucleotide sequence: TGTGCCAGCACCACAGGGATCACAGATACGCAGTATTTT. This encodes CASTTGITDTQYF.

This clone was observed a handful of times. The chain links TRBV20-1 to TRBJ1-3; D gene ambiguous. The CDR3 extends over 11 amino acids. Germline lookup yields CDR1 DFQATT and CDR2 SNEGSKA (reference sequence). V lost 0 bases and J lost 4, with 1 base in between. DNA of the CDR3: TGCAGTGCTAGAGAAGGAAACACCATATATTTT. Protein sequence: CSAREGNTIYF.

The chain joins TRBV4-3 to TRBJ2-3; the D gene is possibly TRBD2 (5 bases). Deletions cut 0 bases from V and 2 bases from J, with 12 bases between. The CDR3 totals 16 residues. The germline gives CDR1 LGHNA, CDR2 YSLEER. The CDR3 is CASSQDPGTITDTQYF. The CDR3 DNA reads TGCGCCAGCAGCCAAGATCCGGGAACTATCACAGATACGCAGTATTTT.

This clone appeared a single time. The V call is TRBV11-1, the J call TRBJ2-3, with D hard to call. CDR1 SGHAT and CDR2 FQDESV come from the germline V gene (reference sequence). The CDR3 spans 13 residues. V shed 0 bases and J shed 5 bases, with 6 bases lying between them. The CDR3 reads CASSLATEDTQYF. For the CDR3, the DNA is TGTGCCAGCAGCTTAGCGACGGAAGATACGCAGTATTTT. The entire variable domain, with the rest obtained from reference TRBV11-1 and TRBJ2-3, is as follows: EAEVAQSPRYKITEKSQAVAFWCDPISGHATLYWYRQILGQGPELLVQFQDESVVDDSQLPKDRFSAERLKGVDSTLKIQPAELGDSAMYLCASSLATEDTQYFGPGTRLTVL.

This chain links TRBV4-2 with TRBJ1-6, with TRBD1 as a possible D gene (5 bases). The germline V gene encodes CDR1 LGHNA and CDR2 YNFKEQ. The CDR3 is 16 amino acids. V lost 3 bases, J lost 6 bases, and 15 bases lay in between. The CDR3 sequence: CASSQVLEGANSPLHF. For the CDR3, the DNA is TGTGCCAGCAGCCAGGTCCTGGAAGGGGCTAATTCACCCCTCCACTTT.

The V and J genes are TRBV19 and TRBJ2-6, with 9 bases matching TRBD1. The CDR3 loop spans 18 amino acids. Germline lookup yields CDR1 LNHDA and CDR2 SQIVND (reference sequence). The ends lost 5 bases at V and 0 bases at J; junction bases unmatched: 8. CDR3 protein: CASSLGQGRGSGANVLTF. The CDR3 DNA reads as TGTGCCAGTAGTCTAGGACAGGGGAGGGGCTCTGGGGCCAACGTCCTGACTTTC.

The CDR3 protein is CSVESAGNYGYTF. The CDR3 nucleotides read TGCAGCGTTGAGAGTGCGGGAAACTATGGCTACACCTTC. This chain links TRBV29-1 with TRBJ1-2; D call uncertain. Germline V gives CDR1 SQVTM, CDR2 ANQGSEA. V was shortened by 3 bases and J by 2 bases, with 10 bases between the two germline ends. This CDR3 has 13 amino acids.

The genes are TRBV10-3 and TRBJ2-2; D unresolved. CDR1 and CDR2 (germline): ENHRY, SYGVKD. CDR3 size: 15 residues. With 0 bases removed from V and 2 bases from J, the gap between germline ends came to 7 bases. The CDR3 nucleotides are TGTGCCATCAGTGAGTCTGGCGGAAACACCGGGGAGCTGTTTTTT. Encoded protein: CAISESGGNTGELFF.

The chain employs TRBV28 and TRBJ2-7; 8 positions match TRBD2. Trimming removed 6 bases from V and 4 bases from J; junction bases left unmatched: 2. This CDR3 spans 12 amino acids. The germline CDR1 and CDR2 sequences are MDHEN and SYDVKM. CDR3 DNA: TGTGCCAGCAGGCGGGAGGAGTACGAGCAGTACTTC. Encoded protein: CASRREEYEQYF.

J is TRBJ2-1 and V is TRBV5-6, with D unresolved. Between the trimmed V and J ends, which lost 0 bases and 3 bases, there was a span of 13 bases. The V gene's germline CDR1 is SGHDT and CDR2 YYEEEE. CDR3 length equals 16 residues. CDR3 sequence: CASSLVSHTDYNEQFF. The DNA for the CDR3 is TGTGCCAGCAGCTTGGTATCCCATACAGACTACAATGAGCAGTTCTTC.

The rearrangement joins TRBV7-9 to TRBJ1-5; D is ambiguous. Trimming stripped 2 bases from V and 0 bases from J, with 14 bases between. Germline CDR1 is SEHNR and CDR2 is FQNEAQ (reference sequence). The CDR3 consists of 17 residues. The CDR3 bases are TGTGCCAGCAGCTTAACGGTTGCCAGAGATAGCAATCAGCCCCAGCATTTT. Translation: CASSLTVARDSNQPQHF.

This chain uses TRBV10-2 with TRBJ1-2, with unresolved D. This CDR3 spans 13 amino acids. V shed 3 bases and J shed 4 bases, with 9 bases lying between them. Germline-derived CDR1 and CDR2 are WSHSY and SAAADI. CDR3 bases: TGCGCCAGCAGTGAAGGACGAAGCTATGGCTACACCTTC. Amino acid sequence: CASSEGRSYGYTF.

DNA for the CDR3: TGTGCCAGCAGTCCCGAGCTGGGCGGGTCTAGCACAGATACGCAGTATTTT. The encoded protein is CASSPELGGSSTDTQYF. This chain connects TRBV28 to TRBJ2-3; weak D call: TRBD2 (5 bases). Trimming stripped 5 bases from V and 0 bases from J, with 18 bases between. CDR1 is MDHEN and CDR2 is SYDVKM in the germline V gene. The CDR3 loop spans 17 amino acids.

This CDR3 is CATSRGLAARTDTQYF. The CDR3 region has the DNA TGTGCCACCAGCAGGGGACTAGCGGCCCGCACAGATACGCAGTATTTT. The chain employs TRBV15 and TRBJ2-3; 11 bases line up with TRBD2. The junction had 3 bases not matched to a gene; V was cut back by 3 bases and J by 1 base. Per the germline V gene, CDR1 is LNHNV and CDR2 is YYDKDF (reference sequence). The CDR3 runs 16 residues.